This T cell receptor beta chain was observed in a study of T-cell reconstitution after alpha-beta-depleted transplantation in children. Broader study findings: Recipient T cells and thymic progenitors that survived gave rise to the high TCRbeta diversity observed at day 60 in some patients. Newly made T cells mostly supplied T-cell counts and diversity one year after transplant. Reportedly, only several hundred clones from non-depleted graft cells drove alpha-beta T-cell counts at about two months.

The CDR3 runs to 15 residues. CDR1 and CDR2 from the germline V gene are SGHNT and YYREEE (reference sequence). V lost 5 bases to trimming and J lost 2 bases; unmatched junction nucleotides: 7. It was with unique molecular identifiers that the TCRbeta library was prepared. TCRdb reprocessed the PCR reads with MiXCR, giving one entry per CDR3 protein. The table has approximately 290,000 distinct CDR3 sequences, about 9.9% seen once; the top ten hold 20% to 30%. This clonotype came up a few times. What it binds is not known. The material sequenced was peripheral blood, taken 180 days after TCRalphabeta/CD19-depleted stem cell transplant. The rearrangement uses TRBV5-4 and TRBJ2-1; TRBD1 aligns across 7 bases. This sequence originates from a male patient under 10 years old who had a stem cell transplant for chronic granulomatous disease, so the T cells may come from the graft donor. In DNA form, the CDR3 reads TGTGCCAGCAGACGCCGGGACAGCACCTACAATGAGCAGTTCTTC. Amino acid sequence: CASRRRDSTYNEQFF.